This T cell receptor beta chain was sequenced for a study of blood T cells in healthy people across ages. Background on the study: When template switching was applied, about one barcoded beta molecule was captured per two T cells.

Trimming removed 0 bases from V and 5 bases from J, with 10 bases in between. Germline lookup yields CDR1 KGHSH and CDR2 LQKENI. The CDR3 sequence is 14 residues long. Using a J-beta primer mix together with a sample-barcoded 5' primer, a second PCR was run for roughly 7 to 11 cycles. Each CDR3 protein is one row after TCRdb ran MiXCR on the 5' RACE reads. The sample carries 600,000 or so distinct CDR3 sequences, about 30% recorded once. This clonotype was detected only a few times. This receptor was taken from a woman of 80 years or more in good health. The rearrangement joins TRBV18 to TRBJ2-5; D is uncertain. The sequencing input was blood. The CDR3 spells CASSPPSVSETQYF. The CDR3, as DNA: TGTGCCAGCTCACCACCCTCAGTGAGTGAGACCCAGTACTTC.